This TCR beta chain was documented in a study of cytomegalovirus exposure and HLA in healthy donors. Sequencing used immunoSEQ multiplex PCR; TCRdb keeps in-frame clones, though not all of them. Here the sample spans some 140,000 clones, around 88% being singletons. Among the 110 or so subjects of the validation cohort, separate from the approximately 660-subject first cohort, were the donors. In regard to this clone: The antigen is not known.

Broader study findings: In vitro checks showed that a few CMV-associated chains really do target CMV antigens. The classifier was said to identify cytomegalovirus status with high specificity and sensitivity.

V gave up 4 bases and J gave up 2 bases; unmatched junction bases: 3. Germline V gives CDR1 SGDLS, CDR2 YYNGEE. The CDR3 extends over 15 amino acids. Sequenced input: PBMCs. V gene TRBV9 combines with J gene TRBJ2-7; 13 nucleotides line up with TRBD2. This clonotype was sampled from a man between 18 and 29 years old in good health and CMV-seropositive. The CDR3 sequence: CASSLGTSGAYEQYF. CDR3 bases: TGTGCCAGCAGCCTGGGGACTAGCGGGGCCTACGAGCAGTACTTC.